Detailed here is one TCR beta chain. V shed 3 bases and J shed 0 bases, with 15 bases lying between them. The CDR3 consists of 16 residues. Germline CDR1 and CDR2: SGDLS and YYNGEE. The PCR contained 60 Vbeta and 13 Jbeta primers. Clones were sequenced by immunoSEQ multiplex PCR, and TCRdb holds only the in-frame ones, with some missing. The sample holds about 100,000 clones, around 73% seen once. The source of the sample is a study of cytomegalovirus exposure and HLA in healthy donors. This sequence originates from a middle-aged woman in good health and CMV-seronegative. The gene calls are TRBV9 and TRBJ1-1; tentative D call: TRBD1 (6 bases). Sequencing was carried out using PBMCs. CDR3 nucleotides: TGTGCCAGCAGCGACCACAGGGCAGGCATGAACACTGAAGCTTTCTTT. Translating it yields CASSDHRAGMNTEAFF.